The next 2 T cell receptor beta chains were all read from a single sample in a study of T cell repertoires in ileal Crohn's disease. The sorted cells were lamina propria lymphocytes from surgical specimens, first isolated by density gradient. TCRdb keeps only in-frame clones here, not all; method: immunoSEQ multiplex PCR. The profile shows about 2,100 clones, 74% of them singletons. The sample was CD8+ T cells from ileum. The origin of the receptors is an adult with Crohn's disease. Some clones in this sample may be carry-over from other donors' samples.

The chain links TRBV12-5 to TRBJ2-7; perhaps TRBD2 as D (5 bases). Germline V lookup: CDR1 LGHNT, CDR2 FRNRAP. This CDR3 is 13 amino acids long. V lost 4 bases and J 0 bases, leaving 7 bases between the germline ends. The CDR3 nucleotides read TGTGCTAGTGGTTCCGGGGACTCCTACGAGCAGTACTTC. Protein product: CASGSGDSYEQYF.

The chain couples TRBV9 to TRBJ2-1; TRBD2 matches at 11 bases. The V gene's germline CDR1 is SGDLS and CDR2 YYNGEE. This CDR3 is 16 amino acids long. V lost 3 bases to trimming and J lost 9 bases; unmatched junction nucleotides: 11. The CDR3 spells CASSGGLAVDYGEQFF. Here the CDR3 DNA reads TGTGCCAGCAGCGGGGGACTAGCGGTTGATTACGGTGAGCAGTTCTTC.